What follows are 15 T cell receptor beta chains derived from one specimen sequenced in a study of shared clonotypes between healthy human individuals. Generated by immunoSEQ multiplex PCR, the TCRdb table keeps only in-frame clones and is missing some. This table has about 1 million clones, 75% to 80% appearing once. The sequenced sample consisted of memory CD4+ T cells from PBMCs. Subset noted: CD45RA-negative fraction. These receptors were taken from a man between 18 and 35 years old in good health. Some clones in this sample may be carry-over from other donors' samples.

The rearrangement joins TRBV5-6 to TRBJ2-6, with D unresolved. The CDR3 contains 16 residues. From germline, CDR1 is SGHDT and CDR2 YYEEEE. Trimming stripped 5 bases from V and 1 base from J, with 13 bases between. In nucleotides, the CDR3 is TGTGCCAGCAGAGGTTCGGGTCTTTCTGGGGCCAACGTCCTGACTTTC. Translating gives CASRGSGLSGANVLTF.

The chain employs TRBV23-1 and TRBJ1-5; D unresolved. TRBV23-1 is recorded as an ORF, its role being uncertain. Trimming removed 11 bases at V and 6 bases at J, with 5 bases between. The CDR3 spans 9 residues. CDR3 nucleotide sequence: TGCGCCCGGCCTCAGCCCCAGCATTTT. This translates into CARPQPQHF.

Many counts were recorded for this clone. The sample carries other DNA sequences with the same CDR3. The V call is TRBV7-9, the J call TRBJ1-1; 7 bases fit TRBD1. This CDR3 has 13 amino acids. CDR1 and CDR2 from the germline V gene are SEHNR and FQNEAQ (reference sequence). Trimming at V came to 5 bases and at J to 3 bases, leaving 3 bases not matched to a gene. The CDR3 DNA reads as TGTGCCAGCAGCCTTACAGGGGACACTGAAGCTTTCTTT. Amino acid sequence: CASSLTGDTEAFF.

The chain carries TRBV11-3 and TRBJ1-2; maybe TRBD1 (6 bases). V was trimmed by 5 bases and J by 2 bases, leaving 27 bases between them. Germline V lookup: CDR1 SGHNT, CDR2 YENEEA. CDR3 length: 19 amino acids. The CDR3 protein is CASSQGRTINNRVNYGYTF. The CDR3 region has the DNA TGTGCCAGCAGCCAGGGGAGGACAATAAACAATAGGGTCAACTATGGCTACACCTTC.

The chain's CDR3 is CASSPRPGLAGGPAYEQYF. DNA of the CDR3: TGTGCCAGCTCACCTCGACCTGGGCTAGCGGGTGGACCCGCCTACGAGCAGTACTTC. The chain recombines TRBV18 with TRBJ2-7; 8 bases are shared with TRBD2. V lost 3 bases, J lost 2 bases, and 18 bases stayed unmatched. Germline CDR1 reads KGHSH; CDR2 reads LQKENI. This CDR3 is 19 amino acids long.

The chain couples TRBV6-5 to TRBJ2-5, with D tentatively TRBD2 (6 bases). The length of the CDR3 is 15 residues. Trimming took 0 bases from V and 1 from J, leaving 9 bases between them. CDR1 is MNHEY and CDR2 is SVGAGI in the germline V gene. DNA for the CDR3: TGTGCCAGCAGTTACTCTGGGGGGTCCCAAGAGACCCAGTACTTC. Its protein product is CASSYSGGSQETQYF.

To note about this clone: This may be a read error, as it is one base from a much larger clone. Other nucleotide sequences in the sample specify the same CDR3. The chain links TRBV5-1 to TRBJ1-1, with 7 bases fitting TRBD1. CDR1 is SGHRS, CDR2 YFSETQ, per germline. The CDR3 runs to 14 residues. V dropped 3 bases and J dropped 0; count of bases not matched to a gene: 2. CDR3: CASSWGQMNTEAFF. The DNA for the CDR3 is TGCGCCAGCAGCTGGGGACAGATGAACACTGAAGCTTTCTTT.

For this clone: A read error is the likely source, as a far larger clone sits one nucleotide away. The V and J genes are TRBV5-1 and TRBJ2-5; 12 bases fit TRBD2. CDR1 SGHRS and CDR2 YFSETQ come from the germline V gene. The CDR3 has 14 residues. The CDR3 loop reads CAGSLTSGSKTQYF. The CDR3 DNA follows: TGCGCCGGCAGCTTGACTAGCGGGAGTAAGACCCAGTACTTC. Variable domain in full (rest from reference TRBV5-1 and TRBJ2-5): KAGVTQTPRYLIKTRGQQVTLSCSPISGHRSVSWYQQTPGQGLQFLFEYFSETQRNKGNFPGRFSGRQFSNSRSEMNVSTLELGDSALYLCAGSLTSGSKTQYFGPGTRLLVL.

As DNA, the CDR3 is TGCGCCAGCAGCCCACCGGGACTAGCGGGATCCAAGACCCAGTACTTC. It is translated as CASSPPGLAGSKTQYF. The genes are TRBV5-1 and TRBJ2-5; 13 bases fit TRBD2. V lost 4 bases to trimming and J lost 6 bases; unmatched junction nucleotides: 9. Germline V lookup: CDR1 SGHRS, CDR2 YFSETQ. The CDR3 consists of 16 residues.

V and J are TRBV28 and TRBJ2-1; unclear D gene. Trimming removed 4 bases at V and 2 bases at J, with 12 bases between. The CDR3 is 15 residues long. Germline CDR1 MDHEN, CDR2 SYDVKM. This chain's CDR3 is CASSSTLHPYNEQFF. Here the CDR3 DNA reads TGTGCCAGCAGTTCAACACTACACCCCTACAATGAGCAGTTCTTC.

To note about this clone: Other DNA sequences from this sample encode an identical CDR3 as well. This chain connects TRBV9 to TRBJ1-2; TRBD1 might be the D (6 bases). The ends were cut back, 0 bases at V and 7 bases at J, with 13 bases in the middle. The CDR3 runs 14 residues. Germline V gives CDR1 SGDLS, CDR2 YYNGEE. CDR3 in DNA: TGTGCCAGCAGCGTAGCCGACAGGAGTGGTGGCTACACCTTC. It yields the protein CASSVADRSGGYTF.

This chain joins TRBV19 and TRBJ2-2, with TRBD1 matching 8 bases. CDR1 LNHDA and CDR2 SQIVND come from the germline V gene (reference sequence). Trimming took 6 bases from V and 5 from J; bases not matched to a gene: 14. The CDR3 sequence is 17 residues long. The CDR3 is CASSRGQEARWTGELFF. The CDR3 bases are TGTGCCAGTAGCAGGGGACAGGAGGCTAGGTGGACCGGGGAGCTGTTTTTT.

The chain joins TRBV28 to TRBJ2-7, with 9 bases identical to TRBD1. Trimming removed 5 bases from V and 3 bases from J; junction bases left unmatched: 14. Germline CDR1 and CDR2: MDHEN and SYDVKM. The CDR3 covers 17 residues. The CDR3 region is CASSAIITGGVGYEQYF. In DNA, the CDR3 is TGTGCCAGCAGTGCCATTATCACAGGGGGCGTGGGCTACGAGCAGTACTTC.

The chain carries TRBV27 and TRBJ2-6, with D possibly being TRBD1 (6 bases). Germline V CDR1 and CDR2: MNHEY, SMNVEV (reference sequence). The CDR3 covers 18 residues. The germline V and J ends were trimmed by 1 base and 0 bases, with 13 bases remaining between them. CDR3 protein: CASSLFQGTHSGANVLTF. The CDR3 DNA sequence: TGTGCCAGCAGTTTATTTCAGGGGACACACTCTGGGGCCAACGTCCTGACTTTC.

The CDR3 region is CASSLTGRNEKLFF. For the CDR3, the DNA is TGCGCCAGCAGCCTTACAGGGCGAAATGAAAAACTGTTTTTT. The V call is TRBV4-1, the J call TRBJ1-4; possibly TRBD1 for D (6 bases). This CDR3 region has 14 residues. CDR1 and CDR2 (germline): MGHRA, YSYEKL. V gave up 4 bases and J gave up 5 bases, with 11 bases separating them.